Listed below are T cell receptor beta chains from one sample, sequenced in a study of cytomegalovirus exposure and HLA in healthy donors. Sequencing was performed with immunoSEQ multiplex PCR; in TCRdb, only in-frame clones are kept and a portion is missing. Altogether 200,000 or so clones are present, 79% being singletons, with the ten largest covering roughly 1.5%. The source material was PBMCs. Receptors originate from a man in his forties or fifties in good health and CMV-seronegative. Each CDR3 is given with its conserved first and last residue. A D gene is named only where the DNA matches it firmly. Only part of the rows carry a size: once, few, many, or a class if the clone is expanded.

d_gene,v_gene,j_gene,abundance,CDR3aa,CDR3nt
.,TRBV5-1,TRBJ1-4,few,CASSREGDHEKLFF,TGCGCCAGCAGCCGCGAGGGAGATCATGAAAAACTGTTTTTT
.,TRBV5-1,TRBJ2-7,.,CASSAAPRGRLYEQYF,TGCGCCAGCAGCGCGGCCCCCAGGGGCAGGCTCTACGAGCAGTACTTC
.,TRBV7-7,TRBJ2-6,.,CASSLVGPGDYSGANVLTF,TGTGCCAGCAGCTTAGTCGGGCCAGGAGACTACTCTGGGGCCAACGTCCTGACTTTC
TRBD1,TRBV13,TRBJ2-7,few,CASSLRQGAYEQYF,TGTGCCAGCAGCTTAAGACAGGGGGCCTACGAGCAGTACTTC
TRBD2,TRBV28,TRBJ2-7,.,CASSFSLAGTYEQYF,TGTGCCAGCAGTTTTTCACTAGCGGGAACCTACGAGCAGTACTTC
TRBD1,TRBV27,TRBJ2-3,.,CASSYGTGGTDTQYF,TGTGCCAGCAGTTACGGGACAGGAGGCACAGATACGCAGTATTTT
TRBD2,TRBV5-6,TRBJ2-7,.,CASSSGLSSYEQYF,TGTGCCAGCAGCTCGGGACTATCCTCCTACGAGCAGTACTTC
.,TRBV2,TRBJ1-4,.,CASMMDSNEKLFF,TGTGCCAGCATGATGGACTCTAATGAAAAACTGTTTTTT
TRBD2,TRBV5-1,TRBJ2-1,few,CASSLAPVAGNNEQFF,TGCGCCAGCAGCTTGGCCCCGGTAGCGGGCAACAATGAGCAGTTCTTC
TRBD2,TRBV7-2,TRBJ2-7,.,CASSSRVGLLYEQYF,TGTGCCAGCAGCTCCCGAGTGGGACTACTCTACGAGCAGTACTTC
TRBD1,TRBV2,TRBJ1-1,.,CASAFSGGNTEAFF,TGTGCCAGCGCCTTCTCAGGGGGCAACACCGAAGCTTTCTTT
TRBD2,TRBV30,TRBJ2-2,.,CAWMRAGGRNGELFF,TGTGCCTGGATGCGAGCGGGAGGGCGTAACGGGGAGCTGTTTTTT
.,TRBV30,TRBJ1-1,.,CAWEGENTEAFF,TGTGCCTGGGAGGGGGAGAACACTGAAGCTTTCTTT
.,TRBV9,TRBJ2-1,.,CASSVGTEKYNEQFF,TGTGCCAGCAGCGTAGGTACAGAGAAATACAATGAGCAGTTCTTC
TRBD2,TRBV18,TRBJ2-5,.,CASSPRAGDQETQYF,TGTGCCAGCTCACCACGGGCGGGGGACCAAGAGACCCAGTACTTC
TRBD2,TRBV9,TRBJ2-1,.,CASSVTSGEPNEQFF,TGTGCCAGCAGCGTTACTAGCGGAGAACCCAATGAGCAGTTCTTC
.,TRBV7-7,TRBJ2-7,few,CASSSGVTYEQYF,TGTGCTAGCAGCTCAGGGGTTACCTACGAGCAGTACTTC
TRBD2,TRBV5-3,TRBJ2-2,.,CARSPGLAGGPHAGELFF,TGTGCCAGAAGCCCCGGACTAGCGGGAGGACCTCACGCCGGGGAGCTGTTTTTT
TRBD1,TRBV19,TRBJ2-2,few,CATRGWTGELFF,TGTGCCACCAGGGGGTGGACCGGGGAGCTGTTTTTT
.,TRBV9,TRBJ2-1,.,CASSVALASYNEQFF,TGTGCCAGCAGCGTAGCTTTAGCGTCCTACAATGAGCAGTTCTTC
TRBD1,TRBV5-8,TRBJ1-2,.,CASSLGQAGGYTF,TGTGCCAGCAGCCTAGGACAGGCGGGAGGCTACACCTTC
TRBD1,TRBV7-2,TRBJ2-2,.,CASSPRGTGETGELFF,TGTGCCAGCAGCCCTAGAGGGACAGGGGAAACCGGGGAGCTGTTTTTT
TRBD2,TRBV5-1,TRBJ2-2,.,CASSSGLAGTGELFF,TGCGCCAGCAGCTCGGGACTAGCGGGCACCGGGGAGCTGTTTTTT
.,TRBV9,TRBJ2-7,.,CASSVQGSTYEQYF,TGTGCCAGCAGCGTACAGGGGAGCACCTACGAGCAGTACTTC
TRBD1,TRBV15,TRBJ2-1,.,CATSRATGQNEQFF,TGTGCCACCAGCAGAGCGACAGGGCAGAATGAGCAGTTCTTC
.,TRBV25-1,TRBJ2-3,.,CASSVGRTQYF,TGTGCCAGCAGTGTCGGGAGAACGCAGTATTTT
.,TRBV19,TRBJ2-7,.,CASSTGTLSSYEQYF,TGTGCCAGTAGCACCGGGACTCTCAGCTCCTACGAGCAGTACTTC
TRBD1,TRBV5-1,TRBJ2-2,.,CASSLRTGWAGELFF,TGCGCCAGCAGCTTGAGGACAGGGTGGGCCGGGGAGCTGTTTTTT
.,TRBV6-5,TRBJ1-6,.,CASSYSPGDNSPLHF,TGTGCCAGCAGTTACTCGCCAGGGGATAATTCACCCCTCCACTTT
.,TRBV27,TRBJ2-1,.,CASSLSRPGNEQFF,TGTGCCAGCAGTTTATCGCGGCCGGGGAATGAGCAGTTCTTC
.,TRBV6-5,TRBJ1-1,.,CASSYSWRDTEAFF,TGTGCCAGCAGTTACTCTTGGCGGGACACTGAAGCTTTCTTT
TRBD1,TRBV7-9,TRBJ2-7,.,CASSLRGQGLYEQYF,TGTGCCAGCAGCCTCCGGGGACAGGGGCTCTACGAGCAGTACTTC
.,TRBV14,TRBJ1-4,.,CASTTTGSTNEKLFF,TGTGCCAGTACCACCACAGGTTCAACTAATGAAAAACTGTTTTTT
TRBD1,TRBV27,TRBJ1-4,.,CASNTGGGKLFF,TGTGCCAGCAATACAGGGGGGGGTAAACTGTTTTTT
.,TRBV30,TRBJ1-2,.,CAWVGRGYTF,TGTGCCTGGGTGGGGCGAGGCTACACCTTC
TRBD2,TRBV29-1,TRBJ2-1,few,CSVDLSGSTYNEQFF,TGCAGCGTTGACCTTAGCGGGAGCACCTACAATGAGCAGTTCTTC
.,TRBV28,TRBJ1-4,.,CASSFRPVPEKLFF,TGTGCCAGCAGTTTCAGGCCAGTCCCTGAAAAACTGTTTTTT
.,TRBV7-9,TRBJ2-2,once,CASTPPGANTGELFF,TGTGCCAGCACCCCCCCCGGGGCGAACACCGGGGAGCTGTTTTTT
.,TRBV11-2,TRBJ2-1,.,CASSPTTAEQFF,TGTGCCAGCAGCCCGACTACGGCTGAGCAGTTCTTC
.,TRBV6-6,TRBJ1-1,.,CASSTPGAGNTEAFF,TGTGCCAGCAGCACCCCAGGAGCGGGGAACACTGAAGCTTTCTTT
TRBD1,TRBV2,TRBJ1-3,.,CASSAQGGGGNTIYF,TGTGCCAGCAGCGCCCAAGGGGGCGGTGGAAACACCATATATTTT
.,TRBV19,TRBJ2-2,once,CASSPRGRGYTGELFF,TGTGCCAGTAGTCCCCGGGGCAGGGGATATACCGGGGAGCTGTTTTTT
.,TRBV30,TRBJ1-2,.,CAWSGRLGYTF,TGTGCCTGGAGTGGCAGATTAGGCTACACCTTC
.,TRBV9,TRBJ1-1,.,CASSVSSGTEAFF,TGTGCCAGCAGCGTAAGCTCGGGGACTGAAGCTTTCTTT
.,TRBV7-3,TRBJ2-2,few,CASSSTTVNTGELFF,TGTGCCAGCAGCTCCACGACAGTTAACACCGGGGAGCTGTTTTTT
.,TRBV27,TRBJ1-1,.,CASSAGTAEAFF,TGTGCCAGCAGTGCCGGGACTGCTGAAGCTTTCTTT
.,TRBV28,TRBJ2-1,.,CASTKYTSYNEQFF,TGTGCCAGCACCAAGTATACTTCCTACAATGAGCAGTTCTTC
.,TRBV18,TRBJ1-2,.,CASSYAGNDGYTF,TGTGCCAGCTCATATGCGGGGAACGATGGCTACACCTTC
TRBD2,TRBV7-3,TRBJ2-3,.,CASSFGGGRSGSTDTQYF,TGTGCCAGCAGCTTTGGCGGGGGGCGGAGCGGGAGCACAGATACGCAGTATTTT
TRBD2,TRBV4-2,TRBJ2-7,.,CASSQGEGTSYEQYF,TGTGCCAGCAGCCAAGGGGAGGGCACCTCCTACGAGCAGTACTTC
TRBD2,TRBV28,TRBJ2-1,.,CASSSPPTSGTHNEQFF,TGTGCCAGCAGTTCACCACCCACTAGCGGGACTCACAATGAGCAGTTCTTC
TRBD2,TRBV6-6,TRBJ2-3,few,CASRLAGGSDTQYF,TGTGCCAGCCGATTAGCGGGAGGTTCAGATACGCAGTATTTT
TRBD1,TRBV6-1,TRBJ1-1,.,CASSDSGPGGWGSTEAFF,TGTGCCAGCAGTGATTCAGGGCCAGGGGGCTGGGGGAGCACTGAAGCTTTCTTT
TRBD1,TRBV4-2,TRBJ2-7,.,CASSQDWGDRGYEQYF,TGTGCCAGCAGCCAAGATTGGGGGGACAGGGGCTACGAGCAGTACTTC
.,TRBV28,TRBJ2-1,.,CASRDSYNEQFF,TGTGCCAGCAGGGACAGCTACAATGAGCAGTTCTTC
TRBD2,TRBV29-1,TRBJ2-7,.,CSVVQREVPYEQYF,TGCAGCGTTGTCCAGCGGGAGGTCCCCTACGAGCAGTACTTC
TRBD1,TRBV5-6,TRBJ1-2,.,CASSLAGQGGYGYTF,TGTGCCAGCAGCTTGGCCGGACAGGGCGGCTATGGCTACACCTTC